This T cell receptor (beta chain) was identified in a study of blood T cell repertoires in COVID-19. Study overall: Donors in the United States, Italy and Spain gave samples during acute or convalescent COVID-19. Sample material is recorded as cDNA or gDNA derived from T cells, B-cell-depleted T cells, or PBMCs.

Losses at the gene ends were 2 bases for V and 9 bases for J; bases not matched to a gene: 6. This CDR3 has 14 residues. CDR1 and CDR2 (germline): MNHNY, SVGAGI (reference sequence). As originally analysed: Reference gene primer amplification gave nucleated cell count estimates. The repertoire was sequenced with immunoSEQ multiplex PCR; TCRdb's copy has only in-frame clones and lacks some. V and J calls and clone size are as listed in that table; D and trimming were resolved from the DNA. The sample holds 130,000 or so clones, 60% to 85% seen once. The sequence was obtained from a middle-aged man with acute or convalescent COVID-19. Sequenced material: peripheral blood. J is TRBJ1-1 and V is TRBV6-6, with 10 positions matching TRBD1. The CDR3 DNA sequence: TGTGCCAGCAGTTACGGAGGGACAGGGGAGAAAGCTTTCTTT. This gives the protein CASSYGGTGEKAFF.